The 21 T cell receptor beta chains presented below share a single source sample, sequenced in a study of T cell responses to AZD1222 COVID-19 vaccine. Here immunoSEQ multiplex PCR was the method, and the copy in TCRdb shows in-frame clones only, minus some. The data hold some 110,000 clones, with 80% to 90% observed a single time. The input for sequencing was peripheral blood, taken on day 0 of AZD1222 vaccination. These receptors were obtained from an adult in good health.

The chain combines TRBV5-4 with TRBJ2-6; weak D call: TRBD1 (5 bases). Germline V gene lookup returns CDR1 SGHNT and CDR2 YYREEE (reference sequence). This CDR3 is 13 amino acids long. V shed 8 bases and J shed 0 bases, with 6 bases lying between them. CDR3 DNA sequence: TGTGCCAGTGGGGCCTCTGGGGCCAACGTCCTGACTTTC. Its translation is CASGASGANVLTF.

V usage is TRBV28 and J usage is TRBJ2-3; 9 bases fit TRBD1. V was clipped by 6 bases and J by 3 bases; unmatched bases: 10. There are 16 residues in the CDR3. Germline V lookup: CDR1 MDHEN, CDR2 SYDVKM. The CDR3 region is CASSLQGAGLTDTQYF. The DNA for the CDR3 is TGTGCCAGCAGCCTACAGGGGGCTGGTTTAACAGATACGCAGTATTTT.

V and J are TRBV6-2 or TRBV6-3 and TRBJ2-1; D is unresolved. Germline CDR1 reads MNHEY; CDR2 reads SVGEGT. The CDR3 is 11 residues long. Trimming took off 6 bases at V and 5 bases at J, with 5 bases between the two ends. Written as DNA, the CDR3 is TGTGCCAGCAGCATTAACAATGAGCAGTTCTTC. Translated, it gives CASSINNEQFF.

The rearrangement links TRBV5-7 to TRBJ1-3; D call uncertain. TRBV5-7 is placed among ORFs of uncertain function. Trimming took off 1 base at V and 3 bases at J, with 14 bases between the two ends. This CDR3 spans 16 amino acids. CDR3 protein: CASSLRAQRSGNTIYF. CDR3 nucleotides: TGTGCCAGCAGCTTGAGGGCACAGCGGAGTGGAAACACCATATATTTT.

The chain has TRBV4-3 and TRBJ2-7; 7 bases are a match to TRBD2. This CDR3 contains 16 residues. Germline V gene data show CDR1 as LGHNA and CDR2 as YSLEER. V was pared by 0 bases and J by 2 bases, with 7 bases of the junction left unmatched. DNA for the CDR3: TGCGCCAGCAGCCAAGATTTGGCTAGCGGCCCCTACGAGCAGTACTTC. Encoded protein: CASSQDLASGPYEQYF.

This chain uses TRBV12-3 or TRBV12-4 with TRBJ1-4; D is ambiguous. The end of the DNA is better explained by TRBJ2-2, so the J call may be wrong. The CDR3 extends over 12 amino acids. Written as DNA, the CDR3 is TGTGCCAGCAGTTTAGCGCTGGGGGAGCTGTTTTTT. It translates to CASSLALGELFF.

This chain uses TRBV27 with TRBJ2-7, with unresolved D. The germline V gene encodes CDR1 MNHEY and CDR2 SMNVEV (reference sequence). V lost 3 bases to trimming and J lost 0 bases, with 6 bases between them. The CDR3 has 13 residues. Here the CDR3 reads CASSFRLSYEQYF. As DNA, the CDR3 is TGTGCCAGCAGTTTTCGACTCTCCTACGAGCAGTACTTC.

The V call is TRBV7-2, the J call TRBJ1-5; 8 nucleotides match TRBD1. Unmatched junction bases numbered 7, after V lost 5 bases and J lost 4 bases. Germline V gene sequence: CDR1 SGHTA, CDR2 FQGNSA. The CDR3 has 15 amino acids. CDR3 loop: CASSPTGGPNQPQHF. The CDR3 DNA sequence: TGTGCCAGCAGCCCCACAGGGGGACCTAATCAGCCCCAGCATTTT.

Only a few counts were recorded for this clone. The CDR3 DNA reads TGTGCCACGGACAGGGGTAGCAATCAGCCCCAGCATTTT. It translates to CATDRGSNQPQHF. The chain is built from TRBV19 and TRBJ1-5, with TRBD1 matching over 9 bases. The CDR3 runs to 13 residues. V dropped 10 bases and J dropped 0; count of bases not matched to a gene: 1. In germline, CDR1 is LNHDA, CDR2 SQIVND (reference sequence). Based on the CDR3 plus reference TRBV19 and TRBJ1-5, the full variable domain is DGGITQSPKYLFRKEGQNVTLSCEQNLNHDAMYWYRQDPGQGLRLIYYSQIVNDFQKGDIAEGYSVSREKKESFPLTVTSAQKNPTAFYLCATDRGSNQPQHFGDGTRLSIL.

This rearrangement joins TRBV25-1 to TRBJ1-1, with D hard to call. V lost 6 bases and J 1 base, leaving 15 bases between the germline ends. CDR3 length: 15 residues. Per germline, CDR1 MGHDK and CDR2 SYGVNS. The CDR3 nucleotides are TGTGCCAGCAGAGGGATGTTTGACCAGAACACTGAAGCTTTCTTT. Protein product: CASRGMFDQNTEAFF.

DNA of the CDR3: TGTGCCAGTAAGGGGACAAGAGATACGCAGTATTTT. Translated, it gives CASKGTRDTQYF. The chain joins TRBV5-6 to TRBJ2-3; D perhaps matches TRBD1 (6 bases). CDR1 and CDR2 from the germline V gene are SGHDT and YYEEEE. There are 12 residues in the CDR3. Trimming took off 8 bases at V and 5 bases at J, with 12 bases between the two ends.

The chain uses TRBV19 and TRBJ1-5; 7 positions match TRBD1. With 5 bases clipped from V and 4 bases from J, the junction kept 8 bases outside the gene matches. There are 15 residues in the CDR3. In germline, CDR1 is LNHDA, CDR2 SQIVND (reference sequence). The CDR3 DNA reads TGTGCCAGTAGTGCGAGGACAGGTGGTAATCAGCCCCAGCATTTT. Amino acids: CASSARTGGNQPQHF.

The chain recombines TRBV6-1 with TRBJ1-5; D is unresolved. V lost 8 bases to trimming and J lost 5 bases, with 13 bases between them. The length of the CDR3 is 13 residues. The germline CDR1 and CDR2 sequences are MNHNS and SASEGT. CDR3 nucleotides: TGTGCCAGCGAGAACCACTCATATCAGCCCCAGCATTTT. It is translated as CASENHSYQPQHF.

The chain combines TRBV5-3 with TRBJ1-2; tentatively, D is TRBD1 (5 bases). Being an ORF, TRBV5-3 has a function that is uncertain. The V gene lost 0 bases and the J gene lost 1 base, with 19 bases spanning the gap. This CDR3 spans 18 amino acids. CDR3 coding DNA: TGTGCCAGAAGCTTGGATTCCCCAGGGTATCGAAATAACTATGGCTACACCTTC. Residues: CARSLDSPGYRNNYGYTF.

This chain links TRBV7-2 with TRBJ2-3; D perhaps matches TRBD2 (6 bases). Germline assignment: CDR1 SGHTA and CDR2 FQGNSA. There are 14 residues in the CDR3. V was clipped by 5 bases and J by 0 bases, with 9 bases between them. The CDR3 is CASSGRPSTDTQYF. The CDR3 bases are TGTGCCAGCAGCGGGAGGCCTAGCACAGATACGCAGTATTTT.

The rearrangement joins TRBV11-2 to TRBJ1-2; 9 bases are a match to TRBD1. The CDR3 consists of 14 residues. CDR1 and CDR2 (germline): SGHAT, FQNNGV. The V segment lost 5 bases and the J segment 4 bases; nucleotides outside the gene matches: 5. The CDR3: CASSVGQGLYGYTF. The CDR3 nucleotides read TGTGCCAGCAGCGTGGGACAGGGCCTCTATGGCTACACCTTC.

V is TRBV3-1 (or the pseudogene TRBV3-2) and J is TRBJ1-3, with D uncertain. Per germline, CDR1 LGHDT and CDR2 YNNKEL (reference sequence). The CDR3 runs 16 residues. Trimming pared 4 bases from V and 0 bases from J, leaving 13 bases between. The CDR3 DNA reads TGTGCCAGCAGCCTCGGGCCGCCCAGCTCTGGAAACACCATATATTTT. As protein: CASSLGPPSSGNTIYF.

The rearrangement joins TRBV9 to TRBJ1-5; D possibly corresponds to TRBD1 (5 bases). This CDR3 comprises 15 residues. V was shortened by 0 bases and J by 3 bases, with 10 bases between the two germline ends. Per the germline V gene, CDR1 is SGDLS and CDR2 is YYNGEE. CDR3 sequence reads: CASSVGQSNNQPQHF. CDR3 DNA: TGTGCCAGCAGCGTAGGACAGTCAAACAATCAGCCCCAGCATTTT.

The CDR3 here is CASSDSSGGGGNEQFF. Here the CDR3 DNA reads TGTGCCAGCAGCGACTCTAGCGGGGGAGGGGGCAATGAGCAGTTCTTC. The rearrangement joins TRBV4-2 to TRBJ2-1; 10 bases map to TRBD2. Germline V CDR1 and CDR2: LGHNA, YNFKEQ. The J segment lost 6 bases and the V segment lost 5 bases, leaving 10 bases of the junction unmatched. The CDR3 length is 16 residues.

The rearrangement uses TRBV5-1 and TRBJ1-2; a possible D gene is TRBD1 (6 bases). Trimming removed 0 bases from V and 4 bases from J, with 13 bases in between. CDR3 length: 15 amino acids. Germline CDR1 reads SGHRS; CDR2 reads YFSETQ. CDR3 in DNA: TGCGCCAGCAGCTTGGAGGGGGAACCCTCCTATGGCTACACCTTC. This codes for CASSLEGEPSYGYTF. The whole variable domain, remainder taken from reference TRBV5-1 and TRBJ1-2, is KAGVTQTPRYLIKTRGQQVTLSCSPISGHRSVSWYQQTPGQGLQFLFEYFSETQRNKGNFPGRFSGRQFSNSRSEMNVSTLELGDSALYLCASSLEGEPSYGYTFGSGTRLTVV.

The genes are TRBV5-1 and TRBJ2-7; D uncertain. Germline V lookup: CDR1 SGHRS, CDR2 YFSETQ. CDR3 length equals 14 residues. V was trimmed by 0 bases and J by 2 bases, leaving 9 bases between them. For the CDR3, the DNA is TGCGCCAGCAGCTTGGAACTGGGGACCTACGAGCAGTACTTC. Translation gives CASSLELGTYEQYF.